One sample yielded the 30 T cell receptor beta chains listed below, sequenced in a study of vaccination and CD4 T cells after COVID-19. One entry per CDR3 protein results from TCRdb running MiXCR on the PCR reads. The data hold 20,000 to 25,000 distinct CDR3 sequences, with more than 45% observed a single time. The input for sequencing was CD4+ T cells from blood, taken before SARS-CoV-2 vaccination. The receptors shown here come from a human donor who had recovered from COVID-19.

This rearrangement joins TRBV15 to TRBJ1-6, with D perhaps TRBD1 (5 bases). This CDR3 comprises 14 residues. The germline gives CDR1 LNHNV, CDR2 YYDKDF (reference sequence). Trimming took 3 bases from V and 5 from J, leaving 8 bases between them. CDR3 sequence: CATSSRGNNSPLHF. CDR3 nucleotides: TGTGCCACCAGCAGTAGGGGAAATAATTCACCCCTCCACTTT.

In this sample, this clonotype turned up a few times. The chain carries TRBV20-1 and TRBJ1-5; D is perhaps TRBD1 (5 bases). Germline V lookup: CDR1 DFQATT, CDR2 SNEGSKA (reference sequence). V was pared by 4 bases and J by 4 bases, with 11 bases between. The CDR3 is 13 residues long. CDR3 loop: CSAIGGVNQPQHF. In DNA form, the CDR3 reads TGCAGTGCTATCGGGGGTGTAAATCAGCCCCAGCATTTT.

The genes are TRBV20-1 and TRBJ1-6; the match to TRBD1 covers 7 bases. Germline-derived CDR1 and CDR2 are DFQATT and SNEGSKA (reference sequence). The length of the CDR3 is 16 residues. V lost 3 bases and J lost 6; bases outside the gene matches: 11. CDR3 sequence reads: CSASERGTAFNSPLHF. DNA for the CDR3: TGCAGTGCTAGCGAGCGGGGGACAGCATTTAATTCACCCCTCCACTTT.

The chain is built from TRBV4-1 and TRBJ2-1; the D is unclear. This CDR3 is built from 15 residues. The V and J ends lost 1 base and 8 bases respectively, with 15 bases between them. CDR1 MGHRA and CDR2 YSYEKL come from the germline V gene. In DNA form, the CDR3 reads TGCGCCAGCAGCCAAGGGCAGTTTTCAAGGGATGAGCAGTTCTTC. The encoded protein is CASSQGQFSRDEQFF.

The V and J genes are TRBV20-1 and TRBJ2-2, with TRBD1 identical over 9 bases. Germline V gene sequence: CDR1 DFQATT, CDR2 SNEGSKA (reference sequence). This CDR3 comprises 14 residues. The ends lost 6 bases at V and 4 bases at J; junction bases unmatched: 6. The CDR3 DNA is TGCAGTGCCAGCGGGGACAGGGCCACCGGGGAGCTGTTTTTT. It is translated as CSASGDRATGELFF.

This clonotype was counted between two and nine times. The chain has TRBV7-3 and TRBJ2-5; D possibly corresponds to TRBD1 (6 bases). The CDR3 consists of 15 residues. Looked up from germline, CDR1 is SGHTA and CDR2 is FQGTGA. Trimming pared 5 bases from V and 2 bases from J, leaving 15 bases between. The CDR3 reads CASSPTGLGQETQYF. The DNA of the CDR3 is TGTGCCAGCAGCCCGACAGGCCTGGGGCAAGAGACCCAGTACTTC.

The CDR3 sequence: CASSLRTANTEAFF. CDR3 DNA: TGTGCCAGCAGCTTACGGACAGCAAACACTGAAGCTTTCTTT. The chain has TRBV6-1 and TRBJ1-1, with D perhaps TRBD1 (6 bases). This CDR3 contains 14 residues. Germline V gene sequence: CDR1 MNHNS, CDR2 SASEGT. Between the trimmed V and J ends, which lost 6 bases and 2 bases, there was a span of 13 bases.

The rearrangement uses TRBV12-3 or TRBV12-4 and TRBJ2-7; D not resolved. The V and J ends lost 2 bases and 3 bases respectively, with 5 bases between them. The CDR3 sequence is 12 residues long. The CDR3 region has the DNA TGTGCCAGCAGTTTAAACGGCTACGAGCAGTACTTC. Its translation: CASSLNGYEQYF.

The genes are TRBV6-5 and TRBJ1-6; no clear D. From germline, CDR1 is MNHEY and CDR2 SVGAGI. V lost 0 bases, J lost 11 bases, and 11 bases lay in between. There are 14 residues in the CDR3. In DNA form, the CDR3 reads TGTGCCAGCAGTTACTCTGGGGATGGGGCACCCCTCCACTTT. As protein: CASSYSGDGAPLHF.

The chain couples TRBV30 to TRBJ2-5; 7 bases line up with TRBD1. The CDR3 contains 14 residues. Germline V gene sequence: CDR1 GTSNPN, CDR2 SVGIG (reference sequence). J gave up 5 bases and V 0 bases, and 6 bases lay outside the gene matches. As DNA, the CDR3 is TGTGCCTGGAGTGTATTGGTACAGGGGGAGACCCAGTACTTC. Protein sequence: CAWSVLVQGETQYF.

The chain joins TRBV20-1 to TRBJ2-1; perhaps TRBD2 as D (6 bases). The ends were cut back, 4 bases at V and 12 bases at J, with 13 bases in the middle. The CDR3 is 11 amino acids. Per germline, CDR1 DFQATT and CDR2 SNEGSKA (reference sequence). The CDR3 here is CSANVGGMQFF. The CDR3, as DNA: TGCAGTGCTAATGTGGGGGGAATGCAGTTCTTC.

The chain couples TRBV20-1 to TRBJ2-2; no reliable D call. The V and J ends lost 0 bases and 6 bases respectively, with 8 bases between them. This CDR3 is built from 13 residues. Germline CDR1 reads DFQATT; CDR2 reads SNEGSKA (reference sequence). The CDR3 reads CSARDHGSGELFF. CDR3 DNA sequence: TGCAGTGCTAGAGACCATGGATCCGGGGAGCTGTTTTTT.

The chain combines TRBV25-1 with TRBJ1-2; 9 bases map to TRBD1. Germline V gene lookup returns CDR1 MGHDK and CDR2 SYGVNS. V lost 3 bases, J lost 8 bases, and 19 bases stayed unmatched. This CDR3 region has 18 residues. CDR3 in DNA: TGTGCCAGCAGTGAGACACTCGGAACCGGGACAGGGACGCGCGGCTACACCTTC. It yields the protein CASSETLGTGTGTRGYTF.

This clonotype appeared a single time. The V call is TRBV2, the J call TRBJ1-1, with 9 bases matching TRBD1. CDR1 and CDR2 (germline): SNHLY, FYNNEI. The CDR3 has 14 residues. The V and J ends lost 5 bases and 1 base, in that order; junction bases with no gene match: 2. The CDR3 nucleotides are TGTGCCAGCAGTCGACAGGGGGAGAACACTGAAGCTTTCTTT. It is translated as CASSRQGENTEAFF.

The J gene is TRBJ2-5, the V gene TRBV24-1, with D possibly called TRBD1 or TRBD2 (5 bases each). Germline CDR1 and CDR2: KGHDR and SFDVKD. The CDR3 has 15 residues. V was cut by 3 bases and J by 1 base, with 11 bases left in between. The CDR3 loop is CATSDRGRAQETQYF. In DNA form, the CDR3 reads TGTGCCACCAGTGATCGGGGACGGGCCCAAGAGACCCAGTACTTC.

This clonotype has just one count. The chain combines TRBV28 with TRBJ2-5; tentative D call: TRBD1 (6 bases). Germline values: CDR1 MDHEN, CDR2 SYDVKM. Trimming removed 5 bases from V and 3 bases from J, with 13 bases in between. The CDR3 runs to 14 residues. Here the CDR3 reads CASSEDSGKETQYF. CDR3 sequence (DNA): TGTGCCAGCAGTGAGGACAGTGGCAAAGAGACCCAGTACTTC.

The gene calls are TRBV14 and TRBJ1-6, with a weak D call TRBD1 (5 bases). Germline loops: CDR1 SGHDN, CDR2 FVKESK. The CDR3 spans 15 residues. The V end lost 0 bases, the J end lost 6 bases, and 9 bases lay between the germline ends. CDR3 region: CASSQDGGGNSPLHF. In nucleotides, the CDR3 is TGTGCCAGCAGCCAAGATGGGGGAGGTAATTCACCCCTCCACTTT.

This clonotype was detected only a few times. The rearrangement joins TRBV7-2 to TRBJ2-3; D call uncertain. Germline loops: CDR1 SGHTA, CDR2 FQGNSA. Trimming took 5 bases from V and 6 from J, leaving 6 bases between them. There are 11 residues in the CDR3. CDR3 sequence reads: CASSVLDTQYF. Here the CDR3 DNA reads TGTGCCAGCAGCGTATTGGATACGCAGTATTTT.

V usage is TRBV20-1 and J usage is TRBJ2-7; possibly TRBD1 for D (6 bases). V was cut by 3 bases and J by 6 bases, with 18 bases left in between. The CDR3 extends over 14 amino acids. Looked up from germline, CDR1 is DFQATT and CDR2 is SNEGSKA (reference sequence). Here the CDR3 reads CSASPGPQGSEQYF. The DNA of the CDR3 is TGCAGTGCTAGTCCGGGCCCTCAGGGGAGCGAGCAGTACTTC.

This chain joins TRBV7-9 and TRBJ2-1; 11 nucleotides agree with TRBD2. The germline V gene has CDR1 SEHNR and CDR2 FQNEAQ (reference sequence). The CDR3 is made up of 17 amino acids. V shed 5 bases and J 2 bases; nucleotides not matched to a gene: 8. The CDR3 protein is CASSPLGLAGAYNEQFF. CDR3 sequence (DNA): TGTGCCAGCAGCCCTCTAGGACTAGCGGGTGCCTACAATGAGCAGTTCTTC.

V is TRBV7-3 and J is TRBJ2-7; tentatively, D is TRBD2 (5 bases). The V gene lost 5 bases and the J gene lost 5 bases, with 19 bases spanning the gap. This CDR3 contains 15 residues. Germline CDR1 SGHTA, CDR2 FQGTGA. DNA of the CDR3: TGTGCCAGCAGCGCTTCCGGGATTAGCCTAGACGAGCAGTACTTC. Protein sequence: CASSASGISLDEQYF. Based on the CDR3 plus reference TRBV7-3 and TRBJ2-7, the full variable domain is GAGVSQTPSNKVTEKGKYVELRCDPISGHTALYWYRQSLGQGPEFLIYFQGTGAADDSGLPNDRFFAVRPEGSVSTLKIQRTERGDSAVYLCASSASGISLDEQYFGPGTRLTVT.

This chain links TRBV27 with TRBJ2-3, with 13 bases matching TRBD2. Germline-derived CDR1 and CDR2 are MNHEY and SMNVEV (reference sequence). V shed 5 bases, J shed 1 base, and the junction held 9 bases outside the gene matches. The CDR3 length is 18 residues. The CDR3 here is CASSRSLTSGGGTDTQYF. The CDR3, as DNA: TGTGCCAGCAGTAGATCGCTAACTAGCGGGGGGGGCACAGATACGCAGTATTTT.

This clonotype was counted between two and nine times. This chain connects TRBV20-1 to TRBJ2-3; D remains unclear. Per the germline V gene, CDR1 is DFQATT and CDR2 is SNEGSKA (reference sequence). The CDR3 contains 15 residues. The V end was cut by 3 bases, the J end by 4 bases, with 17 bases between. This CDR3 reads CSARRQRLGPDTQYF. In DNA form, the CDR3 reads TGCAGTGCTAGGCGGCAACGCCTCGGGCCAGATACGCAGTATTTT.

This clonotype was seen a few times. The rearrangement links TRBV11-3 to TRBJ2-3, with 7 bases aligning to TRBD1. After removal of 5 bases from V and 0 bases from J, the junction contained 2 bases not matched to a gene. From germline, CDR1 is SGHNT and CDR2 YENEEA. The length of the CDR3 is 14 residues. The CDR3 region is CASSGTVSTDTQYF. As DNA, the CDR3 is TGTGCCAGCAGCGGGACAGTGAGCACAGATACGCAGTATTTT.

The chain is built from TRBV6-5 and TRBJ2-3; 7 bases are a match to TRBD2. The trim removed 2 bases at V and 4 bases at J, leaving 9 bases unmatched. The CDR3 runs 16 residues. Germline CDR1 MNHEY, CDR2 SVGAGI. CDR3: CASSYPLAAMADTQYF. The CDR3 nucleotides are TGTGCCAGCAGTTACCCGCTAGCGGCTATGGCAGATACGCAGTATTTT.

J is TRBJ2-2 and V is TRBV12-5, with no clear D. The CDR3 length is 13 residues. The V end lost 7 bases, the J end lost 1 base, and 7 bases lay between the germline ends. Germline-derived CDR1 and CDR2 are LGHNT and FRNRAP. The CDR3 nucleotides read TGTGCTAGTGCCCACGGGAACACCGGGGAGCTGTTTTTT. It specifies CASAHGNTGELFF.

V is TRBV20-1 and J is TRBJ1-1; D may be TRBD1 (6 bases). V lost 6 bases and J 5 bases, leaving 19 bases between the germline ends. CDR1 is DFQATT and CDR2 is SNEGSKA in the germline V gene (reference sequence). This CDR3 region has 14 residues. The CDR3 loop is CSAKRGGSETEAFF. DNA of the CDR3: TGCAGTGCAAAAAGGGGGGGGAGTGAAACTGAAGCTTTCTTT.

This clonotype has more than one count but fewer than ten. V is TRBV20-1 and J is TRBJ2-7, with D hard to call. CDR1 and CDR2 from the germline V gene are DFQATT and SNEGSKA (reference sequence). This CDR3 has 12 residues. V was clipped by 3 bases and J by 3 bases, with 9 bases between them. For the CDR3, the DNA is TGCAGTGCTAGTCCACTGAACTACGAGCAGTACTTC. Translating gives CSASPLNYEQYF.

This clonotype has just one count. The chain joins TRBV20-1 to TRBJ2-7; D may be TRBD2 (6 bases). Per germline, CDR1 DFQATT and CDR2 SNEGSKA (reference sequence). Trimming pared 3 bases from V and 1 base from J, leaving 13 bases between. This CDR3 has 14 amino acids. The CDR3 coding sequence is TGCAGTGCTAGCGGGAGAGGGTTGTCCTACGAGCAGTACTTC. Translating it yields CSASGRGLSYEQYF.

This clonotype turned up a few times. This rearrangement joins TRBV6-8 to TRBJ2-5; D is perhaps TRBD1 or TRBD2 (5 bases each). CDR1 is MNHGY, CDR2 SAAAGT, per germline. The V end was cut by 8 bases, the J end by 3 bases, with 10 bases between. This CDR3 spans 12 amino acids. DNA for the CDR3: TGTGCCAGCCCACGGGGCGAAGAGACCCAGTACTTC. Translated: CASPRGEETQYF.